A single sample is the source of the 21 T cell receptor beta chains below, sequenced in a study of blood T cell repertoires in COVID-19. Method: immunoSEQ multiplex PCR; TCRdb's copy keeps in-frame clones and lacks some. The sample lists a few hundred thousand clones; nearly 90% were seen once. The sample taken for sequencing was peripheral blood. These TCRs come from a woman in her 30s with COVID-19, enrolled during active disease.

The CDR3 loop is CASSLGQGRMDTEAFF. The CDR3 coding sequence is TGTGCCAGCAGCCTCGGACAGGGGAGAATGGACACTGAAGCTTTCTTT. V and J are TRBV11-2 and TRBJ1-1; 9 bases agree with TRBD1. V lost 5 bases to trimming and J lost 3 bases; unmatched junction nucleotides: 10. Germline V gene sequence: CDR1 SGHAT, CDR2 FQNNGV. The CDR3 consists of 16 residues.

The chain employs TRBV6-1 and TRBJ2-3, with a weak D call TRBD1 (6 bases). CDR1 and CDR2 from the germline V gene are MNHNS and SASEGT. CDR3 length: 14 residues. Trimming took 2 bases from V and 4 from J, leaving 10 bases between them. DNA of the CDR3: TGTGCCAGCAGTGAACAGGGGAGAGCAGATACGCAGTATTTT. Protein sequence: CASSEQGRADTQYF.

The chain links TRBV5-1 to TRBJ2-7; 7 positions agree with TRBD1. The CDR3 extends over 14 amino acids. V was clipped by 0 bases and J by 3 bases; unmatched bases: 3. CDR1 SGHRS and CDR2 YFSETQ come from the germline V gene. CDR3 nucleotides: TGCGCCAGCAGCTTGGGACAGGGAATCTACGAGCAGTACTTC. Translating it yields CASSLGQGIYEQYF.

The chain couples TRBV28 to TRBJ2-7, with D perhaps TRBD1 (6 bases). The CDR3 consists of 14 residues. Germline V gives CDR1 MDHEN, CDR2 SYDVKM. With 3 bases removed from V and 2 bases from J, the gap between germline ends came to 11 bases. For the CDR3, the DNA is TGTGCCAGCAGTTTGGACAGAGGCCCCTACGAGCAGTACTTC. Amino acid sequence: CASSLDRGPYEQYF.

This clone was found many times. In DNA form, the CDR3 reads TGCGCCAGCAGTGTCTCGGGGAATCAGCCCCAGCATTTT. It is translated as CASSVSGNQPQHF. The rearrangement joins TRBV10-2 to TRBJ1-5; D gene ambiguous. In germline, CDR1 is WSHSY, CDR2 SAAADI. The CDR3 covers 13 residues. V lost 4 bases and J lost 4, with 8 bases in between.

The chain recombines TRBV11-2 with TRBJ2-7; possible D gene TRBD2, 5 bases. CDR1 and CDR2 (germline): SGHAT, FQNNGV. Trimming took off 7 bases at V and 3 bases at J, with 13 bases between the two ends. The CDR3 is 13 amino acids. The CDR3 protein is CASTSGRDYEQYF. For the CDR3, the DNA is TGTGCCAGCACCTCAGGACGGGACTACGAGCAGTACTTC.

This chain connects TRBV14 to TRBJ1-2, with TRBD1 identical over 7 bases. Germline values: CDR1 SGHDN, CDR2 FVKESK. CDR3 length: 14 amino acids. Germline trimming cut 4 bases from V and 8 bases from J; bases unmatched to any gene: 10. CDR3 DNA sequence: TGTGCCAGCAGCCCGGCCAAGGGGGCGCGCGGCTACACCTTC. It translates to CASSPAKGARGYTF.

The chain joins TRBV4-1 to TRBJ2-7, with a possible D match to TRBD1 (5 bases). The germline V gene has CDR1 MGHRA and CDR2 YSYEKL. Deletions cut 1 base from V and 2 bases from J, with 9 bases between. The CDR3 runs 14 residues. The CDR3 region is CASSQGQNPYEQYF. The CDR3 nucleotides read TGCGCCAGCAGCCAAGGACAGAACCCCTACGAGCAGTACTTC.

The gene calls are TRBV19 and TRBJ1-2, with TRBD1 matching over 8 bases. This CDR3 comprises 16 residues. Germline CDR1 and CDR2: LNHDA and SQIVND (reference sequence). The J segment lost 3 bases and the V segment lost 1 base, leaving 7 bases of the junction unmatched. The CDR3, as DNA: TGTGCCAGTAGTATAGCATGGACAGGGAGAGACTATGGCTACACCTTC. Protein product: CASSIAWTGRDYGYTF.

The chain couples TRBV4-1 to TRBJ1-5, with D uncertain. Trimming took 3 bases from V and 7 from J, leaving 10 bases between them. The germline V gene encodes CDR1 MGHRA and CDR2 YSYEKL. The CDR3 consists of 13 residues. The CDR3 region is CASSHAGSQPQHF. CDR3 bases: TGCGCCAGCAGCCACGCGGGATCCCAGCCCCAGCATTTT.

The CDR3: CASSYSPREPLGDTQYF. The DNA of the CDR3 is TGTGCCAGCAGTTACTCCCCCCGGGAGCCGCTAGGAGATACGCAGTATTTT. V gene TRBV6-2 or TRBV6-3 combines with J gene TRBJ2-3, with D maybe TRBD2 (6 bases). The CDR3 is 17 residues long. CDR1 is MNHEY and CDR2 is SVGEGT in the germline V gene. The ends were cut back, 0 bases at V and 5 bases at J, with 18 bases in the middle.

This clone turned up a few times. The chain links TRBV5-1 to TRBJ1-2, with D perhaps TRBD1 (5 bases). CDR1 is SGHRS and CDR2 is YFSETQ in the germline V gene. V dropped 0 bases and J dropped 4 bases, with 10 bases sitting between them. This CDR3 comprises 14 residues. In DNA, the CDR3 is TGCGCCAGCAGCTTGGGACAGAAGGGCTATGGCTACACCTTC. It codes for CASSLGQKGYGYTF.

A remark on this clone: Other DNA sequences in this sample translate to the same CDR3. The chain links TRBV27 to TRBJ2-7; 7 bases are shared with TRBD2. The CDR3 is 15 residues long. The V segment lost 1 base and the J segment 0 bases; nucleotides outside the gene matches: 3. Germline CDR1 reads MNHEY; CDR2 reads SMNVEV (reference sequence). The CDR3 coding sequence is TGTGCCAGCAGTTTATGGTGGGGGGGCTCCTACGAGCAGTACTTC. It encodes CASSLWWGGSYEQYF.

The rearrangement joins TRBV11-2 to TRBJ2-3, with D maybe TRBD2 (6 bases). The CDR3 length is 15 residues. Germline CDR1 and CDR2: SGHAT and FQNNGV. V lost 5 bases and J lost 2, with 14 bases in between. CDR3 sequence: CASSLHGGATDTQYF. The CDR3 coding sequence is TGTGCCAGCAGCCTACACGGGGGAGCCACAGATACGCAGTATTTT. Full variable domain (rest looked up from reference TRBV11-2 and TRBJ2-3): EAGVAQSPRYKIIEKRQSVAFWCNPISGHATLYWYQQILGQGPKLLIQFQNNGVVDDSQLPKDRFSAERLKGVDSTLKIQPAKLEDSAVYLCASSLHGGATDTQYFGPGTRLTVL.

The chain carries TRBV11-2 and TRBJ2-2; 10 bases match TRBD2. V was pared by 4 bases and J by 6 bases, with 2 bases of the junction left unmatched. Germline CDR1 and CDR2: SGHAT and FQNNGV. The CDR3 totals 14 residues. The CDR3 sequence is CASSSGLASGELFF. As DNA, the CDR3 is TGTGCCAGCAGCTCGGGACTAGCGTCCGGGGAGCTGTTTTTT.

V and J are TRBV24-1 and TRBJ2-5; D is uncertain. Trimming shortened V by 4 bases and J by 4 bases, and 12 bases separated the two germline ends. This CDR3 has 14 amino acids. Germline CDR1 KGHDR, CDR2 SFDVKD. The chain's CDR3 is CATSDSRFVETQYF. In DNA form, the CDR3 reads TGTGCCACCAGTGACTCACGGTTTGTAGAGACCCAGTACTTC.

The chain joins TRBV24-1 to TRBJ2-1; 7 bases agree with TRBD1. V gave up 9 bases and J gave up 7 bases; unmatched junction bases: 2. The germline V gene has CDR1 KGHDR and CDR2 SFDVKD. CDR3 length equals 11 residues. CDR3 nucleotide sequence: TGTGCCACCTCACAGGGGAATGAGCAGTTCTTC. It translates to CATSQGNEQFF.

V usage is TRBV2 and J usage is TRBJ1-2, with 9 positions matching TRBD1. Germline V gene data show CDR1 as SNHLY and CDR2 as FYNNEI. This CDR3 is built from 16 residues. Losses at the gene ends were 7 bases for V and 4 bases for J; bases not matched to a gene: 13. The DNA of the CDR3 is TGTGCCAGCAATCCAACTCAGGGACAGGGTTCCTATGGCTACACCTTC. This sequence encodes CASNPTQGQGSYGYTF.

This chain uses TRBV6-2 or TRBV6-3 with TRBJ2-3, with TRBD2 identical over 9 bases. Per germline, CDR1 MNHEY and CDR2 SVGEGT. CDR3 length: 15 residues. Trimming cost V 4 bases and J 5 bases; bases outside gene matches: 7. CDR3 region: CASSSRLAAKDTQYF. The CDR3 DNA sequence: TGTGCCAGCAGTTCGCGACTAGCGGCAAAAGATACGCAGTATTTT.

This chain joins TRBV5-4 and TRBJ2-1, with 8 bases fitting TRBD2. J lost 14 bases, V lost 3 bases, and 19 bases had no gene match. This CDR3 is 16 amino acids long. CDR1 is SGHNT, CDR2 YYREEE, per germline (reference sequence). DNA for the CDR3: TGTGCCAGCAGCTCTGCCGGGCATCGGGTCGGGGGGGGAGAGTTCTTC. Translation: CASSSAGHRVGGGEFF.

The chain carries TRBV30 and TRBJ2-7; the match to TRBD1 covers 9 bases. The V and J ends lost 5 bases and 7 bases, in that order; junction bases with no gene match: 15. Germline values: CDR1 GTSNPN, CDR2 SVGIG (reference sequence). The length of the CDR3 is 15 residues. The chain's CDR3 is CAWAQGTGLIIEQYF. CDR3 DNA sequence: TGTGCCTGGGCGCAGGGGACAGGGCTTATAATAGAGCAGTACTTC.